This TCR beta chain was documented in a study of blood T cell repertoires in COVID-19. The wider study: Nucleic acid was either cDNA or gDNA, and it came from T cells, B-cell-depleted T cells, or PBMCs.

Only a few counts were recorded for this clone. Germline CDR1 is MNHEY and CDR2 is SVGEGT. V was clipped by 5 bases and J by 1 base, with 6 bases between them. The CDR3 is 12 amino acids. Per the study methods: Nucleated cell number was recorded as an estimate derived from reference gene primer amplification. Sequencing used immunoSEQ multiplex PCR; TCRdb keeps in-frame clones, though not all of them. The DNA gave D and trimming, while V, J and clone size come from that table. The table lists around 230,000 clones, around four fifths of them singletons. This TCR derives from a woman between 50 and 59 years old with acute or convalescent COVID-19. The sample taken for sequencing was peripheral blood. V gene TRBV6-2 or TRBV6-3 combines with J gene TRBJ2-7; maybe TRBD1 (5 bases). CDR3 sequence: CASSTGSYEQYF. The CDR3 DNA sequence: TGTGCCAGCAGTACAGGATCCTACGAGCAGTACTTC.